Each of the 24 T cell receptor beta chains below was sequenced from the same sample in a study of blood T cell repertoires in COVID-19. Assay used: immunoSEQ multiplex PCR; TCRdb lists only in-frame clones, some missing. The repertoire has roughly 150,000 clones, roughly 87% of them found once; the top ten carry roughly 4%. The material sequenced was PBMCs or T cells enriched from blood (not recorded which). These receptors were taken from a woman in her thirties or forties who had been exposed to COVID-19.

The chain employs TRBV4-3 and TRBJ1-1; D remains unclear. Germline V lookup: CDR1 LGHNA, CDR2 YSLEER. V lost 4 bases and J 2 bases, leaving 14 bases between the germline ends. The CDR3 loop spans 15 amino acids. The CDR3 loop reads CASSPTGNSNTEAFF. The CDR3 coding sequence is TGCGCCAGCAGCCCCACCGGGAACTCCAACACTGAAGCTTTCTTT.

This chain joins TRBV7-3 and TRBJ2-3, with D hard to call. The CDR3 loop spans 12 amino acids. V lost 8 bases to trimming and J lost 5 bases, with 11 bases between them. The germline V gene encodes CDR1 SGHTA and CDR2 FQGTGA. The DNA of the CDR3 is TGTGCCAGCGCTGTAGATGGAGATACGCAGTATTTT. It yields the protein CASAVDGDTQYF.

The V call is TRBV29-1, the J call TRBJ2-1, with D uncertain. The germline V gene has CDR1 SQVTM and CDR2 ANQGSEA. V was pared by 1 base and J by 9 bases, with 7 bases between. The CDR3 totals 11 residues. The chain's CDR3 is CSVEGSAEQFF. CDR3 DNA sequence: TGCAGCGTTGAAGGTAGTGCTGAGCAGTTCTTC.

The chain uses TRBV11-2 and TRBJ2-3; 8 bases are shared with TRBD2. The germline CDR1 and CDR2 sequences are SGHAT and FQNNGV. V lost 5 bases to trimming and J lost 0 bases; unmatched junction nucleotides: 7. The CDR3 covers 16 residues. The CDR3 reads CASSPPGLESTDTQYF. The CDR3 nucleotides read TGTGCCAGCAGCCCACCGGGACTAGAGAGCACAGATACGCAGTATTTT.

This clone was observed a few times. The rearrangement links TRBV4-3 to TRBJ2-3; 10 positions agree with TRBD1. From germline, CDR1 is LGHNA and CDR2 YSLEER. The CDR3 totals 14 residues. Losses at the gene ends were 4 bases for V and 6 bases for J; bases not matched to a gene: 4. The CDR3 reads CASSPGTGADTQYF. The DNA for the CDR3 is TGCGCCAGCAGCCCCGGGACAGGGGCGGATACGCAGTATTTT.

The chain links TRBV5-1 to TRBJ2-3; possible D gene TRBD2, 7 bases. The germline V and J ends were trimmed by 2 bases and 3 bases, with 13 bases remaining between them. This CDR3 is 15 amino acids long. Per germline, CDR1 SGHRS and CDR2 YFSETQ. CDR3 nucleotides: TGCGCCAGCAGCTTAAGGAGCGGGACAACAGATACGCAGTATTTT. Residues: CASSLRSGTTDTQYF.

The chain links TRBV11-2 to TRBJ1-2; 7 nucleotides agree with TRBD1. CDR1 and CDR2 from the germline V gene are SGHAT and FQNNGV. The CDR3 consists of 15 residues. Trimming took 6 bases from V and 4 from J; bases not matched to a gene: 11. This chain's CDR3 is CASRTFTGVPYGYTF. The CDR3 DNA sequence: TGTGCCAGCAGAACCTTTACAGGGGTGCCCTATGGCTACACCTTC.

The CDR3 DNA is TGTGCCACCAGTGATCCGGGAGGGCCCGGTAATGAGCAGTTCTTC. This sequence encodes CATSDPGGPGNEQFF. The J gene is TRBJ2-1, the V gene TRBV24-1, with 8 bases lining up with TRBD2. CDR1 and CDR2 from the germline V gene are KGHDR and SFDVKD. Losses at the gene ends were 3 bases for V and 7 bases for J; bases not matched to a gene: 7. The CDR3 extends over 15 amino acids.

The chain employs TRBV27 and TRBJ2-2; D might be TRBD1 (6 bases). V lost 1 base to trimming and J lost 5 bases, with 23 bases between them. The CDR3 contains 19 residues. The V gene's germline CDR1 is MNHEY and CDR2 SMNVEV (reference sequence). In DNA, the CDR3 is TGTGCCAGCAGTTTATTGTGGGAGCCAGGGGATCGACGGACCGGGGAGCTGTTTTTT. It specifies CASSLLWEPGDRRTGELFF.

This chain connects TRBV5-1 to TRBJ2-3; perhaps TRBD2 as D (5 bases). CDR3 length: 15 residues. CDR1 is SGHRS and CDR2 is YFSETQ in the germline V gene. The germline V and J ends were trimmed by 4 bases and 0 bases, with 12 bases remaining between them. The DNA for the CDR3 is TGCGCCAGCAGCCCTCCCGGGATAAGCACAGATACGCAGTATTTT. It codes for CASSPPGISTDTQYF.

The CDR3 nucleotides read TGCGCCAGCAGCCCCCGGGACTTCTCTAACTATGGCTACACCTTC. It yields the protein CASSPRDFSNYGYTF. The rearrangement links TRBV4-1 to TRBJ1-2; possibly TRBD1 for D (5 bases). V lost 4 bases, J lost 0 bases, and 12 bases lay in between. CDR3 size: 15 residues. Germline V gene sequence: CDR1 MGHRA, CDR2 YSYEKL.

CDR3: CASSLERGPPYEQYF. As DNA, the CDR3 is TGTGCCAGCAGCTTAGAGCGGGGCCCTCCCTACGAGCAGTACTTC. The chain couples TRBV13 to TRBJ2-7, with TRBD2 identical over 7 bases. Germline trimming cut 1 base from V and 2 bases from J; bases unmatched to any gene: 5. CDR3 length: 15 amino acids. Germline lookup yields CDR1 PRHDT and CDR2 FYEKMQ (reference sequence).

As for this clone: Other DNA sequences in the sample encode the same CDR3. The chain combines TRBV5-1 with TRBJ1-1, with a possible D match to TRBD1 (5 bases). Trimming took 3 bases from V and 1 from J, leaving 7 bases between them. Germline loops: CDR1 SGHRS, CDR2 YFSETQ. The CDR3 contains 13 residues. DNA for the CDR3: TGCGCCAGCAGCTCCGGACAGAACACTGAAGCTTTCTTT. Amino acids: CASSSGQNTEAFF.

The CDR3 region is CASSARERRNEKLFF. CDR3 nucleotides: TGTGCCAGCAGCGCCCGGGAGAGGAGGAATGAAAAACTGTTTTTT. V is TRBV7-9 and J is TRBJ1-4; D is unresolved. Germline V lookup: CDR1 SEHNR, CDR2 FQNEAQ (reference sequence). The V and J ends lost 5 bases and 5 bases respectively, with 15 bases between them. This CDR3 region has 15 residues.

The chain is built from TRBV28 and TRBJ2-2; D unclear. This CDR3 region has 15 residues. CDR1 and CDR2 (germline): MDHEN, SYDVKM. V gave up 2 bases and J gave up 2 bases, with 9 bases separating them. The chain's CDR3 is CASSLTRPNTGELFF. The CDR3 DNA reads TGTGCCAGCAGTTTAACCAGGCCTAACACCGGGGAGCTGTTTTTT.

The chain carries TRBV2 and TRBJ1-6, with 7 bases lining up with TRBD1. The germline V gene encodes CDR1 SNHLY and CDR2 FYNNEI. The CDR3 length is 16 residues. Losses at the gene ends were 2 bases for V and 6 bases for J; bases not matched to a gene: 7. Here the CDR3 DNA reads TGTGCCAGCAGTGAACGGGGACAGATGTTTAATTCACCCCTCCACTTT. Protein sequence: CASSERGQMFNSPLHF.

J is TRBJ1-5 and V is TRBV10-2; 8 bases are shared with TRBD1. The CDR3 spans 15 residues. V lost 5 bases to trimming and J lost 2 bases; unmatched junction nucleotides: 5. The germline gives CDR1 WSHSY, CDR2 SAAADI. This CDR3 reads CASSLGQGRNQPQHF. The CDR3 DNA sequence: TGCGCCAGCAGTTTAGGACAGGGACGCAATCAGCCCCAGCATTTT.

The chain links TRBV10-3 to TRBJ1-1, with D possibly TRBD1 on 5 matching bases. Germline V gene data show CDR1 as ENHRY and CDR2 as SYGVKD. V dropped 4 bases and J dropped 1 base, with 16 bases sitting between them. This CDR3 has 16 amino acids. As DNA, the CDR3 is TGTGCCATCAGTGTAAACGGGGGAGCAACGAACACTGAAGCTTTCTTT. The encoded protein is CAISVNGGATNTEAFF.

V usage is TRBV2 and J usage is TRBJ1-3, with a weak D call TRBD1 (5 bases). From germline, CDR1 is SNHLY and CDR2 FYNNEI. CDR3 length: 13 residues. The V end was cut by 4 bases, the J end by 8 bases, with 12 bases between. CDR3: CASSVRARDTIYF. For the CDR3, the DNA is TGTGCCAGCAGTGTCAGGGCGAGAGACACCATATATTTT. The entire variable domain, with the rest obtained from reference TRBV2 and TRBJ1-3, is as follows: EPEVTQTPSHQVTQMGQEVILRCVPISNHLYFYWYRQILGQKVEFLVSFYNNEISEKSEIFDDQFSVERPDGSNFTLKIRSTKLEDSAMYFCASSVRARDTIYFGEGSWLTVV.

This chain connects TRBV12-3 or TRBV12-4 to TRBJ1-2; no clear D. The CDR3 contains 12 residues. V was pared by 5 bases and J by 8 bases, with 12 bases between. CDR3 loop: CASSTTAGGYTF. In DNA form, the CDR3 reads TGTGCCAGCAGTACCACCGCGGGGGGCTACACCTTC.

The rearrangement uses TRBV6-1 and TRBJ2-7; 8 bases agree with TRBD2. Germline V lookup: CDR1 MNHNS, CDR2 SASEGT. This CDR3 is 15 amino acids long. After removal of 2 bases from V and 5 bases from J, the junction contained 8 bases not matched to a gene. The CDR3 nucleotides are TGTGCCAGCAGTGAATTCGGAGCGGGAGACAACGAGCAGTACTTC. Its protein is CASSEFGAGDNEQYF.

The CDR3 coding sequence is TGTGCCAGCAGCTCCGTCCGGACTAGTGAAGAGACCCAGTACTTC. This encodes CASSSVRTSEETQYF. This chain links TRBV5-6 with TRBJ2-5, with 7 bases lining up with TRBD2. V gave up 3 bases and J gave up 3 bases; unmatched junction bases: 8. CDR1 and CDR2 (germline): SGHDT, YYEEEE. The CDR3 consists of 15 residues.

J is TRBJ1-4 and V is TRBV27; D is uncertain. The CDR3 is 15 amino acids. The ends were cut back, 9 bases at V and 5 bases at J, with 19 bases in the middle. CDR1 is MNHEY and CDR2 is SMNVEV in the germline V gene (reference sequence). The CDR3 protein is CASVTIYRVNEKLFF. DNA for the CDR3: TGTGCCAGTGTCACCATTTACAGAGTGAATGAAAAACTGTTTTTT.

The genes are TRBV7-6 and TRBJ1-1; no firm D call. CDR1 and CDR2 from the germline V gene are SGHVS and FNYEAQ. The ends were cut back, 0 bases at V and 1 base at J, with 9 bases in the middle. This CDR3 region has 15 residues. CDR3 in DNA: TGTGCCAGCAGCTTAGCGGGCACGTCGAACACTGAAGCTTTCTTT. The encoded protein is CASSLAGTSNTEAFF.